This T cell receptor (beta chain) is drawn from a study of beta chain features in type 1 diabetes. The isolated RNA, all of it, was reverse transcribed, so expressed TCRB transcripts were what got sequenced. Profiled with immunoSEQ multiplex PCR; TCRdb holds only in-frame clones, not every one. The sample lists approximately 400,000 clones; around 16% were seen once. This clonotype originated in a woman aged 18 to 35 in good health. Sequenced material: naive CD4+ T cells from blood.

This chain's CDR3 is CASSQQGNSNQPQHF. The CDR3 DNA sequence: TGCGCCAGCAGCCAACAGGGAAATAGCAATCAGCCCCAGCATTTT. The chain couples TRBV5-1 to TRBJ1-5; D might be TRBD1 (6 bases). The CDR3 is 15 amino acids. Between the trimmed V and J ends, which lost 4 bases and 0 bases, there was a span of 11 bases. Germline V gene sequence: CDR1 SGHRS, CDR2 YFSETQ.